These 31 T cell receptor beta chains originate from one sample sequenced in a study of blood T cell repertoires in COVID-19. Assay: immunoSEQ multiplex PCR; the TCRdb copy retains only in-frame clones and omits some. The table lists around 100,000 clones, under 80% of them singletons. The sample taken for sequencing was peripheral blood. These TCRs come from a man in his 70s with active or convalescent COVID-19.

The chain carries TRBV18 and TRBJ2-3, with TRBD1 matching over 8 bases. Germline-derived CDR1 and CDR2 are KGHSH and LQKENI. J lost 1 base, V lost 6 bases, and 9 bases had no gene match. The CDR3 totals 16 residues. The CDR3 DNA reads TGTGCCAGCTCCCCGACAGGGGCTATGGGCACAGATACGCAGTATTTT. Its translation is CASSPTGAMGTDTQYF.

V and J are TRBV5-4 and TRBJ1-3; TRBD1 agrees at 7 bases. The CDR3 contains 14 residues. The ends lost 2 bases at V and 6 bases at J; junction bases unmatched: 5. CDR1 and CDR2 from the germline V gene are SGHNT and YYREEE (reference sequence). Here the CDR3 DNA reads TGTGCCAGCAGCTTACAGGGGAAGGAAAACACCATATATTTT. Residues: CASSLQGKENTIYF.

The rearrangement links TRBV15 to TRBJ2-4; 8 bases match TRBD2. V dropped 4 bases and J dropped 10; count of bases not matched to a gene: 12. The CDR3 runs to 15 residues. Looked up from germline, CDR1 is LNHNV and CDR2 is YYDKDF (reference sequence). The CDR3 loop reads CATSISPGLGRIQYF. For the CDR3, the DNA is TGTGCCACCAGCATCTCTCCGGGACTAGGGCGGATTCAGTACTTC.

This chain uses TRBV28 with TRBJ1-2, with no clear D. Germline CDR1 reads MDHEN; CDR2 reads SYDVKM. The V end lost 6 bases, the J end lost 0 bases, and 11 bases lay between the germline ends. This CDR3 is built from 14 residues. Written as DNA, the CDR3 is TGTGCCAGCAGGTCCCCCAGTACTAACTATGGCTACACCTTC. This gives the protein CASRSPSTNYGYTF.

This clone showed up just once. CDR3 coding DNA: TGTGCCAGCAGCTTAGCGGGGGGGCTAGGGAATGAGCAGTTCTTC. Translation: CASSLAGGLGNEQFF. V is TRBV11-2 and J is TRBJ2-1; 8 positions match TRBD2. Trimming cost V 1 base and J 7 bases; bases outside gene matches: 6. The CDR3 runs to 15 residues. Germline CDR1 and CDR2: SGHAT and FQNNGV.

The chain carries TRBV3-1 (or the pseudogene TRBV3-2) and TRBJ1-2, with no clear D. The CDR3 contains 12 residues. CDR1 is LGHDT and CDR2 is YNNKEL in the germline V gene (reference sequence). V was shortened by 3 bases and J by 7 bases, with 9 bases between the two germline ends. The chain's CDR3 is CASSQRMGGYTF. The DNA of the CDR3 is TGTGCCAGCAGCCAGCGGATGGGTGGCTACACCTTC.

V usage is TRBV18 and J usage is TRBJ2-5, with 10 positions matching TRBD2. The V gene's germline CDR1 is KGHSH and CDR2 LQKENI. The CDR3 runs 16 residues. Unmatched junction bases numbered 3, after V lost 1 base and J lost 1 base. CDR3 sequence: CASSPLLAGVQETQYF. CDR3 coding DNA: TGTGCCAGCTCACCACTCCTAGCGGGGGTCCAAGAGACCCAGTACTTC.

The chain is built from TRBV30 and TRBJ2-2; D call uncertain. Trimming took 1 base from V and 1 from J, leaving 7 bases between them. Germline CDR1 GTSNPN, CDR2 SVGIG (reference sequence). The CDR3 totals 14 residues. CDR3 DNA: TGTGCCTGGAGTGAACGGGTGAACACCGGGGAGCTGTTTTTT. Translating it yields CAWSERVNTGELFF.

The J gene is TRBJ1-2, the V gene TRBV5-1; D is perhaps TRBD1 (6 bases). CDR1 is SGHRS and CDR2 is YFSETQ in the germline V gene. V dropped 1 base and J dropped 8 bases, with 12 bases sitting between them. The CDR3 length is 13 residues. Here the CDR3 DNA reads TGCGCCAGCAGCTTGCACAGGGAGGGAGGCTACACCTTC. It is translated as CASSLHREGGYTF.

This clone has only a few counts. J is TRBJ2-1 and V is TRBV2, with D possibly TRBD2 on 6 matching bases. This CDR3 is 14 amino acids long. The germline V gene encodes CDR1 SNHLY and CDR2 FYNNEI. Trimming left V 1 base short and J 4 bases short, with 8 bases between. As DNA, the CDR3 is TGTGCCAGCAGTGAAGTAGCGGTATACAATGAGCAGTTCTTC. Residues: CASSEVAVYNEQFF.

This clone occurred once. The chain's CDR3 is CASSGTRANSRWYF. The CDR3 DNA reads TGTGCCAGCAGTGGCACCAGGGCTAATTCGAGGTGGTACTTC. V gene TRBV2 combines with J gene TRBJ2-7; maybe TRBD1 (5 bases). V was pared by 4 bases and J by 12 bases, with 22 bases between. CDR3 size: 14 residues. Germline lookup yields CDR1 SNHLY and CDR2 FYNNEI.

The sample holds one count of this clone. CDR3 region: CASPGQGGSPLHF. The CDR3 bases are TGTGCCAGCCCGGGACAGGGAGGCTCACCCCTCCACTTT. This chain joins TRBV19 and TRBJ1-6; 9 positions agree with TRBD1. This CDR3 is built from 13 residues. Germline lookup yields CDR1 LNHDA and CDR2 SQIVND (reference sequence). Germline trimming cut 9 bases from V and 10 bases from J; bases unmatched to any gene: 7.

The V and J genes are TRBV28 and TRBJ2-2; tentative D call: TRBD2 (5 bases). Germline CDR1 and CDR2: MDHEN and SYDVKM. V gave up 5 bases and J gave up 5 bases, with 15 bases separating them. CDR3 size: 15 residues. This CDR3 is CASSPRGLYTGELFF. Here the CDR3 DNA reads TGTGCCAGCAGTCCCCGGGGTCTCTATACCGGGGAGCTGTTTTTT.

This clone has a handful of counts. The rearrangement links TRBV6-2 or TRBV6-3 to TRBJ2-7; the D gene is possibly TRBD1 (8 bases). This CDR3 is 15 amino acids long. Germline CDR1 is MNHEY and CDR2 is SVGEGT. V gave up 6 bases and J gave up 5 bases, with 20 bases separating them. The CDR3 DNA reads as TGTGCCAGCAGCCAACGTCGGACAGGGACTAACGAGCAGTACTTC. Protein: CASSQRRTGTNEQYF.

This chain joins TRBV6-5 and TRBJ2-1, with 9 bases matching TRBD1. After removal of 6 bases from V and 14 bases from J, the junction contained 5 bases not matched to a gene. Germline V gene data show CDR1 as MNHEY and CDR2 as SVGAGI. This CDR3 is built from 11 residues. The CDR3 reads CASRERTGEFF. CDR3 in DNA: TGTGCCAGCAGAGAGAGGACAGGGGAGTTCTTC.

The chain couples TRBV28 to TRBJ2-2; 9 nucleotides agree with TRBD2. V lost 0 bases to trimming and J lost 5 bases; unmatched junction nucleotides: 4. This CDR3 comprises 16 residues. CDR1 and CDR2 from the germline V gene are MDHEN and SYDVKM. CDR3 DNA: TGTGCCAGCAGTTTATGGGTAGCGGGAGTGACCGGGGAGCTGTTTTTT. Translation gives CASSLWVAGVTGELFF.

The chain is built from TRBV18 and TRBJ2-7, with 9 bases matching TRBD1. The CDR3 is 15 residues long. Germline CDR1 KGHSH, CDR2 LQKENI. Losses at the gene ends were 4 bases for V and 4 bases for J; bases not matched to a gene: 8. CDR3 DNA sequence: TGTGCCAGCTCACGCCCCGGGACAGGGCTTTACGAGCAGTACTTC. This codes for CASSRPGTGLYEQYF.

The chain is built from TRBV5-5 and TRBJ1-1, with TRBD1 matching 7 bases. This CDR3 spans 15 amino acids. In germline, CDR1 is SGHKS, CDR2 YYEKEE (reference sequence). V was pared by 4 bases and J by 1 base, with 7 bases of the junction left unmatched. CDR3 sequence: CASSLGWTGNTEAFF. In DNA, the CDR3 is TGTGCCAGCAGCCTTGGCTGGACAGGGAACACTGAAGCTTTCTTT.

This chain connects TRBV4-2 to TRBJ1-4; 7 bases align to TRBD1. The junction had 6 bases not matched to a gene; V was cut back by 5 bases and J by 3 bases. In germline, CDR1 is LGHNA, CDR2 YNFKEQ. The CDR3 loop spans 15 amino acids. Here the CDR3 reads CASSLQGPANEKLFF. CDR3 DNA: TGTGCCAGCAGCTTACAGGGGCCGGCTAATGAAAAACTGTTTTTT.

The genes are TRBV10-1 and TRBJ2-1; possible D gene TRBD2, 5 bases. Germline V lookup: CDR1 WNHNN, CDR2 SYGVQD (reference sequence). The germline V and J ends were trimmed by 2 bases and 2 bases, with 13 bases remaining between them. The CDR3 is 16 residues long. Here the CDR3 reads CASSETQRPTYNEQFF. The CDR3 DNA reads as TGCGCCAGCAGTGAGACTCAGCGGCCCACCTACAATGAGCAGTTCTTC.

This sequence joins TRBV9 and TRBJ2-3; tentatively, D is TRBD2 (5 bases). CDR3 length: 16 residues. The germline gives CDR1 SGDLS, CDR2 YYNGEE. Trimming left V 0 bases short and J 4 bases short, with 15 bases between. This chain's CDR3 is CASSVDPIPRADTQYF. In DNA, the CDR3 is TGTGCCAGCAGCGTAGATCCAATCCCGAGGGCAGATACGCAGTATTTT.

V usage is TRBV13 and J usage is TRBJ2-7, with D maybe TRBD1 (6 bases). V was pared by 5 bases and J by 3 bases, with 11 bases between. This CDR3 has 13 amino acids. The germline V gene encodes CDR1 PRHDT and CDR2 FYEKMQ (reference sequence). The CDR3 nucleotides are TGTGCCAGCAGCCCACAGGGTTTCTACGAGCAGTACTTC. It translates to CASSPQGFYEQYF.

This chain joins TRBV12-5 and TRBJ1-2, with a tentative D call TRBD1 (6 bases). Germline CDR1 is LGHNT and CDR2 is FRNRAP. Trimming took 11 bases from V and 0 from J, leaving 13 bases between them. This CDR3 comprises 13 residues. CDR3 region: CASTGQANYGYTF. CDR3 in DNA: TGTGCTTCGACAGGCCAAGCTAACTATGGCTACACCTTC.

V is TRBV30 and J is TRBJ2-2, with D possibly TRBD2 on 5 matching bases. V lost 5 bases and J 2 bases, leaving 9 bases between the germline ends. CDR1 and CDR2 (germline): GTSNPN, SVGIG (reference sequence). The CDR3 contains 13 residues. DNA for the CDR3: TGTGCCTGGGGGAGCGGTAACACCGGGGAGCTGTTTTTT. As protein: CAWGSGNTGELFF.

This chain links TRBV5-3 with TRBJ1-3; maybe TRBD1 (6 bases). TRBV5-3 is an ORF; its function is uncertain. Deletions cut 3 bases from V and 0 bases from J, with 10 bases between. CDR3 length: 15 amino acids. The CDR3 region is CARSSGDFSGNTIYF. The CDR3 DNA follows: TGTGCCAGAAGCTCAGGGGATTTCTCTGGAAACACCATATATTTT.

V gene TRBV5-8 combines with J gene TRBJ2-1; 9 nucleotides line up with TRBD1. CDR3 size: 16 residues. J was trimmed by 4 bases and V by 4 bases; bases with no gene match: 9. Germline CDR1 is SGHTS and CDR2 is YDEGEE. The CDR3, as DNA: TGTGCCAGCAGCACCACCCCGGGACAGGGTTACAATGAGCAGTTCTTC. Translated, it gives CASSTTPGQGYNEQFF.

V is TRBV6-6 and J is TRBJ1-2; TRBD1 aligns across 12 bases. Unmatched junction bases numbered 7, after V lost 0 bases and J lost 8 bases. The CDR3 consists of 16 residues. Germline V lookup: CDR1 MNHNY, CDR2 SVGAGI (reference sequence). The CDR3, as DNA: TGTGCCAGCAGTTACTCCAGGGACAGGGGGCGCGAGGGCTACACCTTC. Translating gives CASSYSRDRGREGYTF.

The chain employs TRBV5-1 and TRBJ2-7; TRBD2 matches at 12 bases. Germline V gene lookup returns CDR1 SGHRS and CDR2 YFSETQ. J lost 0 bases, V lost 5 bases, and 0 bases had no gene match. This CDR3 is built from 14 residues. The CDR3 spells CASRTSGGSYEQYF. The CDR3 nucleotides are TGCGCCAGCAGGACTAGCGGGGGCTCCTACGAGCAGTACTTC.

This chain links TRBV12-3 or TRBV12-4 with TRBJ2-7, with D perhaps TRBD1 (5 bases). The germline V and J ends were trimmed by 6 bases and 3 bases, with 9 bases remaining between them. The CDR3 contains 12 residues. DNA for the CDR3: TGTGCCAGCAGCCACAGGCTCTACGAGCAGTACTTC. Its translation: CASSHRLYEQYF.

This clone was counted once. The rearrangement joins TRBV30 to TRBJ1-1; D might be TRBD1 (5 bases). CDR1 and CDR2 (germline): GTSNPN, SVGIG (reference sequence). Trimming took off 0 bases at V and 4 bases at J, with 9 bases between the two ends. This CDR3 is built from 13 residues. This chain's CDR3 is CAWSVTESTEAFF. The CDR3 bases are TGTGCCTGGAGTGTGACAGAAAGCACTGAAGCTTTCTTT.

The gene calls are TRBV7-2 and TRBJ2-2, with a possible D match to TRBD2 (6 bases). The CDR3 extends over 18 amino acids. V dropped 1 base and J dropped 4 bases, with 19 bases sitting between them. CDR1 and CDR2 from the germline V gene are SGHTA and FQGNSA. The CDR3 nucleotides are TGTGCCAGCAGCTTAGGATGGGGGGAGGTGATAAGCACCGGGGAGCTGTTTTTT. Translating gives CASSLGWGEVISTGELFF.